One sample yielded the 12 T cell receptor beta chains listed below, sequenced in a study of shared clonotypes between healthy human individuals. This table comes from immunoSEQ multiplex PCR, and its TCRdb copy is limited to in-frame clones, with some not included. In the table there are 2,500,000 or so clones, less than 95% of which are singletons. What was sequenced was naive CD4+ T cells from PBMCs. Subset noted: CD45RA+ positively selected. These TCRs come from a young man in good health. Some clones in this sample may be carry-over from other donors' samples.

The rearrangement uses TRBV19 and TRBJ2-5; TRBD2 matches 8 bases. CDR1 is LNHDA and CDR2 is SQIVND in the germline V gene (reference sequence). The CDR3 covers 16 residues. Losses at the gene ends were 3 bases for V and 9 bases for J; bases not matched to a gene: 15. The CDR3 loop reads CASSIRGSGMYQPQYF. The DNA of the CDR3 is TGTGCCAGTAGTATTCGGGGTAGCGGGATGTATCAGCCCCAGTACTTC.

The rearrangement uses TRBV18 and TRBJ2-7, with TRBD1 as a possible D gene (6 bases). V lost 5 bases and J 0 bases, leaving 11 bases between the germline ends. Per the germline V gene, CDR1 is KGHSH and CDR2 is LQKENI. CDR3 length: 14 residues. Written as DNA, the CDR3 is TGTGCCAGCTCAAACGGACAGTTCTCCTACGAGCAGTACTTC. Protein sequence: CASSNGQFSYEQYF.

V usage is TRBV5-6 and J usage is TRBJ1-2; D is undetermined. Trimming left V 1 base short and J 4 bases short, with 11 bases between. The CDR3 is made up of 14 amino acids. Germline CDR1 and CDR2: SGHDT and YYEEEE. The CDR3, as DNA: TGTGCCAGCAGCTTGCGGCAGTTTACCTATGGCTACACCTTC. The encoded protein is CASSLRQFTYGYTF.

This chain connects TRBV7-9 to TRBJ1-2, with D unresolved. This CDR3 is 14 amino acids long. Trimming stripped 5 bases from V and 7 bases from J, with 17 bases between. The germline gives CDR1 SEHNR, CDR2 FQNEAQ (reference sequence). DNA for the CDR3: TGTGCCAGCAGCCCAGTTATAATAGTGAGTGGCTACACCTTC. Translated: CASSPVIIVSGYTF. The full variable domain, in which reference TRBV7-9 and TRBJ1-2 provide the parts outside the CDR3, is DTGVSQNPRHKITKRGQNVTFRCDPISEHNRLYWYRQTLGQGPEFLTYFQNEAQLEKSRLLSDRFSAERPKGSFSTLEIQRTEQGDSAMYLCASSPVIIVSGYTFGSGTRLTVV.

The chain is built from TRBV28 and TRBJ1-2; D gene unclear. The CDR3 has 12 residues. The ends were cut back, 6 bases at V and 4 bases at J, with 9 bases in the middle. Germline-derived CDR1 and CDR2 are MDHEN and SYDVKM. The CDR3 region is CASRGSPYGYTF. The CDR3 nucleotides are TGTGCCAGCAGGGGCAGTCCCTATGGCTACACCTTC.

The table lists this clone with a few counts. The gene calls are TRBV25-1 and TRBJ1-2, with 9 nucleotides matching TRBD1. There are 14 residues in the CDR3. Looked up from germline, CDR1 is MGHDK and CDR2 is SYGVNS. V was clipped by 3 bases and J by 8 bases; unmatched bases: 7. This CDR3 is CASSDPGTGYGYTF. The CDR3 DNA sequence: TGTGCCAGCAGTGACCCCGGGACAGGGTACGGCTACACCTTC.

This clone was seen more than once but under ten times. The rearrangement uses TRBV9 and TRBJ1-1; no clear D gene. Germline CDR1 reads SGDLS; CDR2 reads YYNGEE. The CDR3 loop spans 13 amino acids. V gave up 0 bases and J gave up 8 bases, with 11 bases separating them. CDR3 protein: CASSVEGRQEAFF. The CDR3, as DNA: TGTGCCAGCAGCGTAGAAGGCAGGCAAGAAGCTTTCTTT.

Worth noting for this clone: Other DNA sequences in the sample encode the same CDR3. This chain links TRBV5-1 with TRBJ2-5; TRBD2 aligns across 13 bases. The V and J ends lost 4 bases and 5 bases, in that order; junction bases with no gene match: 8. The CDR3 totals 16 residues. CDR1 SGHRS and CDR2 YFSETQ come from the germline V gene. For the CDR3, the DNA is TGCGCCAGCAGCCAAGGACTAGCGGGAGTGGGGGAGACCCAGTACTTC. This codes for CASSQGLAGVGETQYF.

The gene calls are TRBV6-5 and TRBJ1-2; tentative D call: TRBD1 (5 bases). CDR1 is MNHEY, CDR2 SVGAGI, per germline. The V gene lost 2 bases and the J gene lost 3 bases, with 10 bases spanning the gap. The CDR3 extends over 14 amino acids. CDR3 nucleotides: TGTGCCAGCAGTTACACGGGACTGGACTATGGCTACACCTTC. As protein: CASSYTGLDYGYTF.

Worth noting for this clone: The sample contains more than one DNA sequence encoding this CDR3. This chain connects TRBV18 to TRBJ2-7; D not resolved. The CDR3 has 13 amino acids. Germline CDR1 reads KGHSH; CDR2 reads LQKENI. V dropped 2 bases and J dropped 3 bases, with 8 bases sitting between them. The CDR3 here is CASSPFPSYEQYF. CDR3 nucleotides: TGTGCCAGCTCACCATTTCCCAGCTACGAGCAGTACTTC.

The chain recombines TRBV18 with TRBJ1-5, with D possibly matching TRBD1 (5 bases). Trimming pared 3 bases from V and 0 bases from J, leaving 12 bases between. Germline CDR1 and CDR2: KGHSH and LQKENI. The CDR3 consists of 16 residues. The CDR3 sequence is CASSPSGLGSNQPQHF. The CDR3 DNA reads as TGTGCCAGCTCACCGTCGGGGCTGGGTAGCAATCAGCCCCAGCATTTT.

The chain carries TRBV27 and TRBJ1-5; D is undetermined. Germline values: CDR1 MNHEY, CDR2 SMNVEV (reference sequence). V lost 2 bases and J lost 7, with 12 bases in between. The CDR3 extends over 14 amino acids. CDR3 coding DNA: TGTGCCAGCAGTTTAGTGGGGAATTGGCAGCCCCAGCATTTT. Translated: CASSLVGNWQPQHF.